This T cell receptor beta chain came from a study of T cell responses to AZD1222 COVID-19 vaccine. Data came from immunoSEQ multiplex PCR; TCRdb stores just in-frame clones and leaves some out. The table shows approximately 100,000 clones, with 75% to 90% occurring only once. The study, taken as a whole, reports: Researchers took repertoire samples only after the peak T cell response had come.

The CDR3 is made up of 14 amino acids. Germline assignment: CDR1 LGHDT and CDR2 YNNKEL (reference sequence). V shed 4 bases, J shed 2 bases, and the junction held 1 base outside the gene matches. Regarding this clone: The antigen remains unidentified.

The TCR sequence derives from an adult in good health. The chain employs TRBV3-1 (or the pseudogene TRBV3-2) and TRBJ1-3; 8 positions match TRBD1. The material was peripheral blood, obtained on day 0 of AZD1222 vaccination. The CDR3 DNA sequence: TGTGCCAGCAGCCGACAGGGGACTGGAAACACCATATATTTT. It translates to CASSRQGTGNTIYF.